A selection of T cell receptor beta chains follows, all from one sample in a study of vaccination and CD4 T cells after COVID-19. MiXCR was run by TCRdb on the PCR reads, yielding one entry per CDR3 protein. Among about 9,100 distinct CDR3 sequences, approximately 70% were seen once, and the ten largest hold around two fifths. Antigen specificity for these receptors is unknown. Sequencing input: CD4+ T cells from blood, cultured in vitro. The source of these receptors is a human donor who had recovered from COVID-19. The CDR3 runs from the conserved cysteine through the conserved F or W.

v_call	j_call	cdr3_aa
TRBV19	TRBJ2-7	CASSPGLGEQYF
TRBV6-1	TRBJ1-6	CASRRQGLNSPLHF
TRBV6-1	TRBJ1-6	CASRTGSSYNSPLHF
TRBV7-2	TRBJ1-2	CASRTTSPGLNYGYTF
TRBV7-2	TRBJ2-2	CASSQVEGGELFF
TRBV19	TRBJ2-7	CASSTGPSSYEQYF
TRBV29-1	TRBJ2-3	CSAPTSGGDTQYF
TRBV20-1	TRBJ2-5	CSAREGWQETQYF
TRBV27	TRBJ1-2	CASSFGGDGYTF
TRBV27	TRBJ1-1	CASSIGARGNTEAFF